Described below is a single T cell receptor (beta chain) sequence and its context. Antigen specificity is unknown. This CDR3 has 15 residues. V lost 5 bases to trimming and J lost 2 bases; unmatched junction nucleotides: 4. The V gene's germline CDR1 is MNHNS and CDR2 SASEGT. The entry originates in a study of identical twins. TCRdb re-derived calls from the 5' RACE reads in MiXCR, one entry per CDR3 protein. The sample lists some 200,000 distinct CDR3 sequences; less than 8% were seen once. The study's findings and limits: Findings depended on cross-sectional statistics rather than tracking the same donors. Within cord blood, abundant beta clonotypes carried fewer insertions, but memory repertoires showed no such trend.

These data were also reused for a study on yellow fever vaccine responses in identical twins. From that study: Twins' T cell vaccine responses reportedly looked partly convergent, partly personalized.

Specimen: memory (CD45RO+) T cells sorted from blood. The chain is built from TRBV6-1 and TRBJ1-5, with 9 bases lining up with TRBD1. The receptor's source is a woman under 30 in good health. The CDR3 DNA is TGTGCCAGCAGTCGGACAGGGGAGGGCAATCAGCCCCAGCATTTT. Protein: CASSRTGEGNQPQHF.